The text below deals with one T cell receptor (beta chain). Its cognate antigen is unknown. These data belong to a study of cytomegalovirus exposure and HLA in healthy donors. Study-level background: For the 300 to 450 genotyped donors, more than 80% fell within the Caucasian-associated ancestry cluster.

The CDR3 sequence is 17 residues long. The V gene's germline CDR1 is ENHRY and CDR2 SYGVKD. Losses at the gene ends were 5 bases for V and 5 bases for J; bases not matched to a gene: 14. Overall study results and limits: There were a few CMV-associated chains whose specificity for CMV antigens was confirmed in vitro. A later analysis linked a missense variant in DCLRE1C to the trimming of TCR beta V and J genes.

Amplification used 60 Vbeta primers and 13 Jbeta primers. In the original workflow: A later analysis counted 65 million to 80 million unique TCR beta chains, about 11 million shared. Produced via immunoSEQ multiplex PCR; TCRdb's table is partial and in-frame only. That table supplies the V and J calls and clone size; D and trimming were determined from the DNA. Here the sample spans some 160,000 clones, 60% to 85% being singletons. This rearrangement joins TRBV10-3 to TRBJ2-5; TRBD1 matches 10 bases. Sequenced sample: PBMCs. The source is a woman aged 40-49 years in good health and CMV-seronegative. DNA for the CDR3: TGTGCCATCAGTCCTACTAACGGGACAGGGGAGCGGGAGACCCAGTACTTC. Translation: CAISPTNGTGERETQYF.